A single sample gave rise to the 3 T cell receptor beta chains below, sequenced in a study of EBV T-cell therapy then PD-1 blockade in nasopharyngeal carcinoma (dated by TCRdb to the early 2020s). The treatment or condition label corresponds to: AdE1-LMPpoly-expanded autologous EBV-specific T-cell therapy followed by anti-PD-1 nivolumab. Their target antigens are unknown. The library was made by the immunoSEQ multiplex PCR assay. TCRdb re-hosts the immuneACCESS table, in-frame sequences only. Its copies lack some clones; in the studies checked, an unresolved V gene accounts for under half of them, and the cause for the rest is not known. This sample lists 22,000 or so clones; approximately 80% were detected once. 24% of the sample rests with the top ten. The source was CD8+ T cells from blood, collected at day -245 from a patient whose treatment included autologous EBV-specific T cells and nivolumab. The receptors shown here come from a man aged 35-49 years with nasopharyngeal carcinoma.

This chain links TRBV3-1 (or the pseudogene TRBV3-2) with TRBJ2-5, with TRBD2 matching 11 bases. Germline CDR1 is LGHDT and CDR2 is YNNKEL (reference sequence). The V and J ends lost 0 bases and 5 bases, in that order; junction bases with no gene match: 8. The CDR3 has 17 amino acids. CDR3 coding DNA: TGTGCCAGCAGCCAAGATTGGGATAGCGGGGGGGTGGAGACCCAGTACTTC. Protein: CASSQDWDSGGVETQYF.

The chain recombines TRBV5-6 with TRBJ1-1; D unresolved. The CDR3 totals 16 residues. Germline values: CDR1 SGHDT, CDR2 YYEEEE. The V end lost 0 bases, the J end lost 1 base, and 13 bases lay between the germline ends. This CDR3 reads CASSLEWARENTEAFF. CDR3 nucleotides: TGTGCCAGCAGCTTGGAGTGGGCACGAGAGAACACTGAAGCTTTCTTT.

The chain's CDR3 is CASSLFSEQYF. The CDR3 DNA follows: TGTGCCAGCAGTCTCTTCAGCGAGCAGTACTTC. This chain joins TRBV6-2 or TRBV6-3 and TRBJ2-7; D is uncertain. The V and J ends lost 5 bases and 6 bases respectively, with 8 bases between them. CDR3 length: 11 residues. The germline V gene encodes CDR1 MNHEY and CDR2 SVGEGT.